The sequence of this T cell receptor (beta chain) was determined in a study of T cell repertoires in cytomegalovirus infection. This clonotype was seen more than once but under ten times. Antigen specificity is unknown. Germline V gene lookup returns CDR1 SEHNR and CDR2 FQNEAQ (reference sequence). The V gene lost 6 bases and the J gene lost 1 base, with 12 bases spanning the gap. The CDR3 is made up of 15 amino acids. Each CDR3 protein is one row after TCRdb ran MiXCR on the reads. This sample has some 920,000 distinct CDR3 sequences, with 31% found just once. V and J are TRBV7-9 and TRBJ1-4, with TRBD1 as a possible D gene (6 bases). This receptor was obtained from a human donor in good health (CMV status not recorded). Some clones in this sample may be carry-over from other donors' samples. The sample consisted of cultured CD8+ T cells from PBMCs, taken from culture after CMV antigen stimulation. This CDR3 is CASRSTGLTNEKLFF. The CDR3 DNA follows: TGTGCCAGCAGGTCCACAGGGTTAACTAATGAAAAACTGTTTTTT.